The next 20 T cell receptor beta chains were all read from a single sample in a study of T cell responses to AZD1222 COVID-19 vaccine. Produced via immunoSEQ multiplex PCR; TCRdb's table is partial and in-frame only. Of tens of thousands of clones listed, less than 95% are singletons. Sequencing was performed on peripheral blood, taken 28 days after the second AZD1222 dose. Source of these receptors: an adult who received the AZD1222 COVID-19 vaccine.

V and J are TRBV7-2 and TRBJ1-4; TRBD1 might be the D (5 bases). CDR1 is SGHTA and CDR2 is FQGNSA in the germline V gene. The CDR3 runs 16 residues. Trimming took off 5 bases at V and 0 bases at J, with 13 bases between the two ends. The CDR3 DNA reads TGTGCCAGCAGCCCAAGCAGGGTTGCAACTAATGAAAAACTGTTTTTT. Translated, it gives CASSPSRVATNEKLFF. The full variable domain, its missing parts supplied by reference TRBV7-2 and TRBJ1-4, is GAGVSQSPSNKVTEKGKDVELRCDPISGHTALYWYRQSLGQGLEFLIYFQGNSAPDKSGLPSDRFSAERTGGSVSTLTIQRTQQEDSAVYLCASSPSRVATNEKLFFGSGTQLSVL.

J is TRBJ2-1 and V is TRBV27; the D is unclear. V was cut by 1 base and J by 5 bases, with 6 bases left in between. The CDR3 extends over 13 amino acids. In germline, CDR1 is MNHEY, CDR2 SMNVEV (reference sequence). CDR3 residues: CASSLFRNNEQFF. In DNA form, the CDR3 reads TGTGCCAGCAGTTTATTTAGGAACAATGAGCAGTTCTTC.

The genes are TRBV11-2 and TRBJ2-1; possibly TRBD1 for D (5 bases). The CDR3 covers 11 residues. Germline values: CDR1 SGHAT, CDR2 FQNNGV. V was clipped by 5 bases and J by 10 bases, with 9 bases between them. CDR3 protein: CASSARQEQFF. The CDR3 region has the DNA TGTGCCAGCAGCGCCCGACAGGAGCAGTTCTTC.

V is TRBV3-1 (or the pseudogene TRBV3-2) and J is TRBJ2-3; maybe TRBD2 (6 bases). Trimming took 0 bases from V and 0 from J, leaving 10 bases between them. CDR1 is LGHDT, CDR2 YNNKEL, per germline (reference sequence). The CDR3 covers 16 residues. This CDR3 reads CASSQDSSASTDTQYF. CDR3 DNA sequence: TGTGCCAGCAGCCAAGACTCTAGCGCAAGCACAGATACGCAGTATTTT.

V gene TRBV11-2 combines with J gene TRBJ2-2; D is possibly TRBD1 (6 bases). There are 15 residues in the CDR3. The germline V gene encodes CDR1 SGHAT and CDR2 FQNNGV. V lost 5 bases to trimming and J lost 0 bases, with 10 bases between them. CDR3 loop: CASSRDITNTGELFF. The CDR3 DNA is TGTGCCAGCAGCAGGGACATCACGAACACCGGGGAGCTGTTTTTT.

V gene TRBV5-4 combines with J gene TRBJ1-5, with TRBD1 identical over 8 bases. V shed 4 bases, J shed 4 bases, and the junction held 4 bases outside the gene matches. Germline V gene sequence: CDR1 SGHNT, CDR2 YYREEE (reference sequence). CDR3 length equals 14 residues. This CDR3 is CASSPGTGNQPQHF. The CDR3 coding sequence is TGTGCCAGCAGCCCTGGGACAGGTAATCAGCCCCAGCATTTT.

The chain combines TRBV5-4 with TRBJ1-5; 8 bases agree with TRBD1. The CDR3 runs to 15 residues. Per the germline V gene, CDR1 is SGHNT and CDR2 is YYREEE (reference sequence). With 4 bases clipped from V and 4 bases from J, the junction kept 7 bases outside the gene matches. The CDR3 is CASSRIGDRNQPQHF. The CDR3 bases are TGTGCCAGCAGCAGGATCGGGGACAGGAATCAGCCCCAGCATTTT.

The chain carries TRBV18 and TRBJ2-5, with a weak D call TRBD2 (5 bases). CDR1 is KGHSH and CDR2 is LQKENI in the germline V gene. Trimming left V 2 bases short and J 4 bases short, with 14 bases between. The CDR3 is 15 amino acids. The chain's CDR3 is CASSPEKEVGETQYF. In DNA, the CDR3 is TGTGCCAGCTCACCAGAAAAGGAGGTGGGAGAGACCCAGTACTTC.

The J gene is TRBJ2-7, the V gene TRBV5-8; D unclear. Germline V gene sequence: CDR1 SGHTS, CDR2 YDEGEE. This CDR3 region has 13 residues. V was pared by 0 bases and J by 3 bases, with 7 bases between. CDR3 in amino acids: CASSLALGYEQYF. CDR3 DNA sequence: TGTGCCAGCAGCTTGGCCTTAGGCTACGAGCAGTACTTC. Complete variable domain (other parts from reference TRBV5-8 and TRBJ2-7): EAGVTQSPTHLIKTRGQQATLRCSPISGHTSVYWYQQALGLGLQFLLWYDEGEERNRGNFPPRFSGRQFPNYSSELNVNALELEDSALYLCASSLALGYEQYFGPGTRLTVT.

This sequence joins TRBV6-5 and TRBJ1-1; 9 positions agree with TRBD1. Germline values: CDR1 MNHEY, CDR2 SVGAGI. This CDR3 is built from 14 residues. The ends lost 7 bases at V and 7 bases at J; junction bases unmatched: 10. The CDR3 nucleotides read TGTGCCAGCACCAAAATCCGGGACAGGGTTGAAGCTTTCTTT. This translates into CASTKIRDRVEAFF.

V and J are TRBV3-1 (or the pseudogene TRBV3-2) and TRBJ2-7; TRBD2 is a possible D gene (5 bases). Trimming removed 8 bases from V and 1 base from J, with 9 bases in between. The CDR3 runs 12 residues. Per the germline V gene, CDR1 is LGHDT and CDR2 is YNNKEL (reference sequence). In DNA, the CDR3 is TGTGCCAGCCTGAGGGATTCCTACGAGCAGTACTTC. This encodes CASLRDSYEQYF.

V and J are TRBV29-1 and TRBJ1-3; TRBD1 matches at 7 bases. Germline loops: CDR1 SQVTM, CDR2 ANQGSEA. The V segment lost 7 bases and the J segment 1 base; nucleotides outside the gene matches: 4. This CDR3 region has 13 residues. The DNA of the CDR3 is TGCAGCGCTGGGACAGCATCTGGAAACACCATATATTTT. Its protein is CSAGTASGNTIYF.

Here the CDR3 reads CASREQGNSPLHF. The CDR3 coding sequence is TGTGCCAGCAGAGAGCAGGGGAATTCACCCCTCCACTTT. The chain joins TRBV7-8 to TRBJ1-6, with D tentatively TRBD1 (6 bases). Per the germline V gene, CDR1 is SGHVS and CDR2 is FQNEAQ. V was shortened by 6 bases and J by 7 bases, with 10 bases between the two germline ends. This CDR3 is built from 13 residues.

This clone was counted between two and nine times. V gene TRBV15 combines with J gene TRBJ1-6; D gene uncertain. The ends were cut back, 1 base at V and 8 bases at J, with 6 bases in the middle. The CDR3 is 13 residues long. CDR1 and CDR2 from the germline V gene are LNHNV and YYDKDF (reference sequence). CDR3 in DNA: TGTGCCACCAGCAGAGCTAGGGATTCACCCCTCCACTTT. This sequence encodes CATSRARDSPLHF.

This chain links TRBV7-9 with TRBJ2-7, with 8 bases matching TRBD1. There are 14 residues in the CDR3. V lost 1 base, J lost 4 bases, and 3 bases stayed unmatched. Per germline, CDR1 SEHNR and CDR2 FQNEAQ (reference sequence). The CDR3 bases are TGTGCCAGCAGCTTAGGGACAGGGTGGTACGAGCAGTACTTC. Protein sequence: CASSLGTGWYEQYF.

The V and J genes are TRBV18 and TRBJ1-1; D remains ambiguous. V dropped 3 bases and J dropped 0 bases, with 5 bases sitting between them. The germline V gene has CDR1 KGHSH and CDR2 LQKENI. The CDR3 has 13 amino acids. CDR3 sequence reads: CASSPVMNTEAFF. In nucleotides, the CDR3 is TGTGCCAGCTCACCCGTCATGAACACTGAAGCTTTCTTT.

V and J are TRBV5-6 and TRBJ2-7; 9 bases align to TRBD1. CDR1 SGHDT and CDR2 YYEEEE come from the germline V gene. J gave up 3 bases and V 1 base, and 5 bases lay outside the gene matches. CDR3 length equals 15 residues. CDR3: CASSLMGQGIYEQYF. The CDR3 coding sequence is TGTGCCAGCAGCTTGATGGGACAGGGAATCTACGAGCAGTACTTC.

There are a few counts of this clone. This chain links TRBV7-9 with TRBJ2-2; 11 positions match TRBD1. Trimming at V came to 5 bases and at J to 5 bases, leaving 4 bases not matched to a gene. The CDR3 contains 15 residues. The germline gives CDR1 SEHNR, CDR2 FQNEAQ (reference sequence). DNA of the CDR3: TGTGCCAGCAGCCCGTGGGACAGGGGGACCGGGGAGCTGTTTTTT. The encoded protein is CASSPWDRGTGELFF.

The sample holds one count of this clone. The CDR3 bases are TGTGCCAGCAGCTTGTGGGACGTAGGAACAGATACGCAGTATTTT. It encodes CASSLWDVGTDTQYF. V and J are TRBV5-6 and TRBJ2-3; D may correspond to TRBD1 or TRBD2 (5 bases each). The germline V and J ends were trimmed by 1 base and 3 bases, with 12 bases remaining between them. Per germline, CDR1 SGHDT and CDR2 YYEEEE. The CDR3 runs to 15 residues.

This clone is a singleton in its sample. The genes are TRBV5-4 and TRBJ2-7, with D maybe TRBD1 (5 bases). Germline values: CDR1 SGHNT, CDR2 YYREEE (reference sequence). CDR3 length: 16 residues. Trimming removed 4 bases from V and 8 bases from J, with 25 bases in between. This CDR3 is CASSEGVLRIGYQQYF. In nucleotides, the CDR3 is TGTGCCAGCAGCGAAGGGGTACTACGAATAGGGTATCAGCAGTACTTC.